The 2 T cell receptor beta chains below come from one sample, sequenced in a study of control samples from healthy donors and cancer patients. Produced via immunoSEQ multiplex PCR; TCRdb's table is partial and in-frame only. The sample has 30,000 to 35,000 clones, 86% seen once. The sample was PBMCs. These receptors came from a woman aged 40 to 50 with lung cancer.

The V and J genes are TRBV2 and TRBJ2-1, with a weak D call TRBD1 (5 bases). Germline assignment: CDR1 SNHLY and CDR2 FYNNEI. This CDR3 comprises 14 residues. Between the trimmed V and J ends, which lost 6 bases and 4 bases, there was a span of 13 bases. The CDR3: CASRRQGSYNEQFF. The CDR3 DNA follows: TGTGCCAGCAGACGTCAGGGTTCATACAATGAGCAGTTCTTC.

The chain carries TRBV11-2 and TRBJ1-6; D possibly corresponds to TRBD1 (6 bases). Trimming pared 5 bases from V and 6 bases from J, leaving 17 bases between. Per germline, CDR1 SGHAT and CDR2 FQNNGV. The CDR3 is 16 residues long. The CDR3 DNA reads TGTGCCAGCAGCCCTAAAACAGGGCCACGTAATTCACCCCTCCACTTT. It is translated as CASSPKTGPRNSPLHF.